The clone carrying this TCR beta chain occurred a few times. Its antigen is not known. The sample originates from a study of cytomegalovirus exposure and HLA in healthy donors. Study results and caveats: Some V segments could not be told apart, so they were left out, TRBV6-2 and TRBV6-3 among them.

The CDR3 extends over 16 amino acids. Trimming took 0 bases from V and 0 from J, leaving 9 bases between them. The germline V gene has CDR1 LGHNA and CDR2 YNFKEQ. The PCR made use of 60 Vbeta and 13 Jbeta primers. Sequenced by immunoSEQ multiplex PCR; TCRdb stores in-frame clones only, minus some. The table has over 100,000 clones, about four fifths seen once. This TCR came from a man younger than 40 in good health and CMV-seronegative. V is TRBV4-2 and J is TRBJ1-3; unclear D gene. Source material: PBMCs. The CDR3 DNA reads as TGTGCCAGCAGCCAAGATACATCTCTCTCTGGAAACACCATATATTTT. Residues: CASSQDTSLSGNTIYF.